The present T cell receptor (beta chain) was sequenced within a study of T cell responses to AZD1222 COVID-19 vaccine. Study-level information: Researchers grouped second doses given at about 4 or about 12 weeks into one pool.

In germline, CDR1 is SEHNR, CDR2 FQNEAQ (reference sequence). The CDR3 spans 12 residues. The V end lost 7 bases, the J end lost 2 bases, and 9 bases lay between the germline ends. The protocol was immunoSEQ multiplex PCR, while the TCRdb copy is restricted to in-frame clones and leaves out a portion. The sample has some 140,000 clones, about 91% seen once. The receptor's source is an adult in good health. The chain is built from TRBV7-9 and TRBJ2-7, with a possible D match to TRBD2 (5 bases). Sequenced material: peripheral blood, taken on day 0 of AZD1222 vaccination. The CDR3 DNA reads TGTGCCAGCAACAGCGGAACCTACGAGCAGTACTTC. It specifies CASNSGTYEQYF.